This TCR beta chain was captured by sequencing in a study of T cell repertoires in cytomegalovirus infection. In the study overall: TCR beta signatures that were public indicated CMV infection and matching HLA type.

Whole-study results and caveats: Frequencies of public TCR beta families were cumulated, and this identified carriers of CMV plus the relevant HLA. The ex vivo response showed dominance by HLA-C-restricted CMV-specific TCR beta clonotypes.

MiXCR was run by TCRdb on the reads, yielding one entry per CDR3 protein. The sample includes nearly 450,000 distinct CDR3 sequences, 25% to 40% of them seen just once. Only a few counts were recorded for this clonotype. Its antigen remains unknown. This clonotype originated in a human donor in good health (CMV status not recorded). Some clones in this sample may be carry-over from other donors' samples. Sequences were obtained from PBMCs.

CDR3 sequence (DNA): TGTGCCAGCAGCTTAACCGAGATAGCCACTGAAGCTTTCTTT. Protein product: CASSLTEIATEAFF. This sequence joins TRBV7-8 and TRBJ1-1; D is undetermined. The CDR3 consists of 14 residues. Trimming cost V 2 bases and J 4 bases, with 11 bases left between them. Germline CDR1 SGHVS, CDR2 FQNEAQ.